The rows below give T cell receptor beta chains drawn from one sample of a study of T cell responses to AZD1222 COVID-19 vaccine. The table came from immunoSEQ multiplex PCR; TCRdb's copy has only in-frame clones and leaves some out. The sample yields about 110,000 clones, 70% to 90% seen once. The sample here was peripheral blood, taken on day 0 of AZD1222 vaccination. The receptor source for this set is an adult in good health. The CDR3 runs from the conserved cysteine through the conserved F or W. The D gene is left open where the match is weak. Clone size is shown for a subset of rows, as once, few, many or a class of expanded clone.

>TRBD1|TRBJ1-4|-|15|TRBV24-1
TGTGCCACCAGTGATTCTGGACAGGGGAATGAAAAACTGTTTTTT
CATSDSGQGNEKLFF
>-|TRBJ2-3|-|15|TRBV18
TGTGCCAGCTCACCACCGGGACCAGCGGTAGATACGCAGTATTTT
CASSPPGPAVDTQYF
>TRBD2|TRBJ2-7|once|15|TRBV3-1/TRBV3-2
TGTGCCAGCAGCCTTCGGACTAGCGGGGGGTACGAGCAGTACTTC
CASSLRTSGGYEQYF
>-|TRBJ2-7|-|15|TRBV7-2
TGTGCCAGCAGCCTTTCCGGGACAAACGCCTACGAGCAGTACTTC
CASSLSGTNAYEQYF
>-|TRBJ1-2|-|13|TRBV5-1
TGCGCCAGCAGCTTGGATGGGTTCTTGGGCTACACCTTC
CASSLDGFLGYTF
>-|TRBJ1-4|-|15|TRBV19
TGTGCCAGTAGCCCCAGGAGGGGGTTTAATGAAAAACTGTTTTTT
CASSPRRGFNEKLFF
>TRBD2|TRBJ2-1|-|15|TRBV6-5
TGTGCCAGCAGTTACCTTCCTAGCGGGGGGAATGAGCAGTTCTTC
CASSYLPSGGNEQFF
>-|TRBJ1-5|-|15|TRBV9
TGTGCCAGCAGCGTCGACAGCCATAGCAATCAGCCCCAGCATTTT
CASSVDSHSNQPQHF
>-|TRBJ1-5|once|13|TRBV12-3/TRBV12-4
TGTGCCAGCAGGCGCAGGGAAGATCAGCCCCAGCATTTT
CASRRREDQPQHF
>-|TRBJ2-5|-|16|TRBV7-9
TGTGCCAGCAGCTCCCAGGGGGGCGCCCGAAGGGAGACCCAGTACTTC
CASSSQGGARRETQYF
>TRBD2|TRBJ2-3|-|18|TRBV19
TGTGCCAGTAGTATAGTAGGGGCTAGCGGAGGAAGCACAGATACGCAGTATTTT
CASSIVGASGGSTDTQYF
>TRBD1|TRBJ2-1|-|16|TRBV7-3
TGTGCCAGCAGCTTATGGGGACAGGGGGAATACAATGAGCAGTTCTTC
CASSLWGQGEYNEQFF
>TRBD2|TRBJ2-5|once|12|TRBV5-1
TGCGCCAGCGGGGAGGGCCGGGAGACCCAGTACTTC
CASGEGRETQYF
>-|TRBJ1-4|-|14|TRBV18
TGTGCCAGCTCACCAGACAGGAGGGGTGAAAAACTGTTTTTT
CASSPDRRGEKLFF
>TRBD1|TRBJ2-3|-|16|TRBV24-1
TGTGCCACCAGTGATTTGCAAGGACAGGGGAGGGATACGCAGTATTTT
CATSDLQGQGRDTQYF
>TRBD1|TRBJ1-2|-|15|TRBV10-3
TGTGCCATCAGTGAGGCAGGGGGCGCGGTTGACGGCTACACCTTC
CAISEAGGAVDGYTF
>-|TRBJ1-3|-|15|TRBV12-5
TGTGCTAGTGGTTTTGGGCAGGGGCCTGGAAACACCATATATTTT
CASGFGQGPGNTIYF
>TRBD2|TRBJ2-1|-|18|TRBV3-1/TRBV3-2
TGTGCCAGCAGCCAAGGGTTGGCGGGAGGCAGCCGGGTCTATGAGCAGTTCTTC
CASSQGLAGGSRVYEQFF
>-|TRBJ1-2|-|14|TRBV2
TGTGCCAGCAGTGAGGACAGAACTAACTATGGCTACACCTTC
CASSEDRTNYGYTF
>-|TRBJ2-7|-|12|TRBV30
TGTGCCTCGTTAAGGGGCTCCTACGAGCAGTACTTC
CASLRGSYEQYF
>TRBD1|TRBJ2-7|-|14|TRBV2
TGTGCCAGCACCACGGGACAGGGTATCTACGAGCAGTACTTC
CASTTGQGIYEQYF
>-|TRBJ1-2|-|13|TRBV19
TGTGCCAGTAGTATTGGCACCGGCTATGGCTACACCTTC
CASSIGTGYGYTF
>TRBD2|TRBJ2-1|-|18|TRBV3-1/TRBV3-2
TGTGCCAGCAGCCAATCCGGGACTAGCGGGAGAAAGTACAATGAGCAGTTCTTC
CASSQSGTSGRKYNEQFF
>TRBD1|TRBJ2-7|-|13|TRBV5-6
TGTGCCAGCAGCTTGGGACAGGGAGACGAGCAGTACTTC
CASSLGQGDEQYF
>-|TRBJ2-7|-|17|TRBV9
TGTGCCAGCAGCGTAGGGGCCAGCGGAAGTTCAGGCTACGAGCAGTACTTC
CASSVGASGSSGYEQYF
>-|TRBJ2-3|-|16|TRBV10-3
TGTGCCATCAGTGAGACAGGCGCGAGAATCACAGATACGCAGTATTTT
CAISETGARITDTQYF
>TRBD1|TRBJ1-2|-|14|TRBV19
TGTGCCAGTAGCTTGCAGGGGGCATCTCGTGGCTACACCTTC
CASSLQGASRGYTF
>-|TRBJ1-3|-|16|TRBV6-5
TGTGCCAGCAGTTACAGCTCAGGGCACTCTGGAAACACCATATATTTT
CASSYSSGHSGNTIYF
>TRBD1|TRBJ1-2|once|14|TRBV30
TGTGCCTGGGAGGCGACAGGGACCTTCTATGGCTACACCTTC
CAWEATGTFYGYTF
>-|TRBJ1-5|-|16|TRBV12-5
TGTGCTAGTGGTCCCGGAGTCCTCGGGGGCAATCAGCCCCAGCATTTT
CASGPGVLGGNQPQHF
>-|TRBJ2-6|-|13|TRBV5-5
TGTGCCAGCAGCTTTACTGGGGCCAACGTCCTGACTTTC
CASSFTGANVLTF
>-|TRBJ2-3|-|16|TRBV4-3
TGCGCCAGCAGCCAAACTTCCCGTGCTAGCACAGATACGCAGTATTTT
CASSQTSRASTDTQYF
>-|TRBJ1-2|once|12|TRBV5-6
TGTGCCAGCAGTCCCGAAGGGGGTGGCTACACCTTC
CASSPEGGGYTF
>-|TRBJ1-3|-|16|TRBV7-2
TGTGCCAGCAGCGCTAGACAGCCGAGCTCTGGAAACACCATATATTTT
CASSARQPSSGNTIYF
>-|TRBJ1-2|-|15|TRBV7-2
TGTGCCAGCAGCTTAGGTGGCAGGGGAGGTTTTGGCTACACCTTC
CASSLGGRGGFGYTF
>-|TRBJ1-2|-|16|TRBV11-3
TGTGCCAGCAGCTTTGGTCAGGATAGGGGGGACTATGGCTACACCTTC
CASSFGQDRGDYGYTF
>TRBD2|TRBJ2-3|-|16|TRBV18
TGTGCCAGCTCACCCCTAGCGGGGGGGCGGACAGATACGCAGTATTTT
CASSPLAGGRTDTQYF
>-|TRBJ1-5|-|14|TRBV6-2/TRBV6-3
TGTGCCAGCAGTTACTCGGCCAGTTTTTTGCCCCAGCATTTT
CASSYSASFLPQHF
>-|TRBJ2-3|-|12|TRBV9
TGTGCCAGCAGCCAAACTCGAGATACGCAGTATTTT
CASSQTRDTQYF
>-|TRBJ2-5|-|13|TRBV11-2
TGTGCCAGCAGCTTAAAGAGAGTAGAGACCCAGTACTTC
CASSLKRVETQYF
>-|TRBJ2-5|-|14|TRBV5-4
TGTGCCAGCAGCTTGGAGGAGCGGGTCGCGACCCAGTACTTC
CASSLEERVATQYF
>-|TRBJ1-2|-|15|TRBV30
TGTGCCTGGATTCGCTACAGGCGGGCCAACTATGGCTACACCTTC
CAWIRYRRANYGYTF
>-|TRBJ2-2|-|15|TRBV3-1/TRBV3-2
TGTGCCAGCAGCCAAGTTAGGGCGAACACCGGGGAGCTGTTTTTT
CASSQVRANTGELFF
>TRBD2|TRBJ2-1|-|15|TRBV10-3
TGTGCCATCAGTGATCCTGGACTAGCGGGAGTTGAGCAGTTCTTC
CAISDPGLAGVEQFF